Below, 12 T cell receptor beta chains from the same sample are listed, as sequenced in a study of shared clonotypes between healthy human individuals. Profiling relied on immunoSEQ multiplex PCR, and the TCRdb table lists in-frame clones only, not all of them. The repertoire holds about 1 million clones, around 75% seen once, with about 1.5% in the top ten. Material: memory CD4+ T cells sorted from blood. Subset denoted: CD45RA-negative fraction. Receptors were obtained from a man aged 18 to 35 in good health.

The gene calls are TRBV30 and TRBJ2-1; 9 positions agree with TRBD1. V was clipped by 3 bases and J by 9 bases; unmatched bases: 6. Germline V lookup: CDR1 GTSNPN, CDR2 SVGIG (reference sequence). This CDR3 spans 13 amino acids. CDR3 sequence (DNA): TGTGCCTGGAGGGAACAGGGGGCTGGTGAGCAGTTCTTC. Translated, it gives CAWREQGAGEQFF.

CDR3 DNA sequence: TGCGCCAGCAGCCAGAGGGAGGCGACCAGAGCTTTCTTT. This codes for CASSQREATRAFF. The V and J genes are TRBV4-1 and TRBJ1-1, with D uncertain. The CDR3 is made up of 13 amino acids. CDR1 is MGHRA, CDR2 YSYEKL, per germline. V lost 3 bases, J lost 10 bases, and 15 bases lay in between.

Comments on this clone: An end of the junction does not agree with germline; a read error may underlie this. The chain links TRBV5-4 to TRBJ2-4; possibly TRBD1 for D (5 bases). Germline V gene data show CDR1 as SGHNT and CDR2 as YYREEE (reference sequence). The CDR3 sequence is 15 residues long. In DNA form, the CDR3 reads TGTGCCAGCAGCCCTGGTGCAGGGTACAAAAACATTCAGTGCTTC. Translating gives CASSPGAGYKNIQCF.

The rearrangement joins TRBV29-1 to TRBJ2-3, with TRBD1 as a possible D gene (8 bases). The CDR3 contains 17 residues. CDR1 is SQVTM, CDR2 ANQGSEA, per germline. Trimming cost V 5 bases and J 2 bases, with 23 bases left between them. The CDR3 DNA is TGCAGCGTTTGGGGAATAATACAGGGGGGGTACACAGATACGCAGTATTTT. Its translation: CSVWGIIQGGYTDTQYF.

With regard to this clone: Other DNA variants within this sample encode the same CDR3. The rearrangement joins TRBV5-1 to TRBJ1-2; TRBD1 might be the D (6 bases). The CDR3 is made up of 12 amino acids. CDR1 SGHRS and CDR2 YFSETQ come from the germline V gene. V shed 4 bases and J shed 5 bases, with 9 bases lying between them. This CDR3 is CASSAGQYGYTF. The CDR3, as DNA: TGCGCCAGCAGCGCCGGACAGTATGGCTACACCTTC.

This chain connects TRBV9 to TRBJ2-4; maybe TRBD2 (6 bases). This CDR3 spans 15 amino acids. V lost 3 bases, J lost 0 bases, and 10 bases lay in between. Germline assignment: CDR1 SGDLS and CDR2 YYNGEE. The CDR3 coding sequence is TGTGCCAGCAGCGAGGGCGGGGTAGCCAAAAACATTCAGTACTTC. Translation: CASSEGGVAKNIQYF.

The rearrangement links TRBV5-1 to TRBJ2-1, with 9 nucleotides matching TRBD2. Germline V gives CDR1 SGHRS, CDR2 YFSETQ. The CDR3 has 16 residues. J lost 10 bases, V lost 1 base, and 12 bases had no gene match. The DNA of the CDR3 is TGCGCCAGCAGCTTGCGCACTAGCGGGCGTGGGGGCGAGCAGTTCTTC. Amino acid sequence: CASSLRTSGRGGEQFF.

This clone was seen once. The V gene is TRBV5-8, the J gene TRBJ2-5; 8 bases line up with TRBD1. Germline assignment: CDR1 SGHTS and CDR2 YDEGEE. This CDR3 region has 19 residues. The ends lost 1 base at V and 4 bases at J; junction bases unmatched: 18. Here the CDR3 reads CASSLFRTRGRVTGETQYF. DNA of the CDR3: TGTGCCAGCAGCTTGTTTAGAACCAGGGGGCGAGTAACGGGAGAGACCCAGTACTTC.

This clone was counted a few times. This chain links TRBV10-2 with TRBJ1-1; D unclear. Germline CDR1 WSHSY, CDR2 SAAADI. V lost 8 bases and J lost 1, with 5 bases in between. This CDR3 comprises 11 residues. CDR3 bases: TGCGCCAGCTCCCCGAACACTGAAGCTTTCTTT. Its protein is CASSPNTEAFF.

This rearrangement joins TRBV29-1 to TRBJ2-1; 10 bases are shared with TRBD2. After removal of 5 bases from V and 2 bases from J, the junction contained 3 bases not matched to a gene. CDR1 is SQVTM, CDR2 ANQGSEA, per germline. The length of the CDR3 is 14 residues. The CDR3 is CSVWTSGTYNEQFF. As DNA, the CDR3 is TGCAGCGTTTGGACTAGCGGAACCTACAATGAGCAGTTCTTC.

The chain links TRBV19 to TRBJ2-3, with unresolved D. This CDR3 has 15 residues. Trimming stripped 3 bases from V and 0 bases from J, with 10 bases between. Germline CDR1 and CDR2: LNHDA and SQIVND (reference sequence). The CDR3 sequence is CASSISGISTDTQYF. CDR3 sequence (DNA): TGTGCCAGTAGTATCTCTGGGATTAGCACAGATACGCAGTATTTT.

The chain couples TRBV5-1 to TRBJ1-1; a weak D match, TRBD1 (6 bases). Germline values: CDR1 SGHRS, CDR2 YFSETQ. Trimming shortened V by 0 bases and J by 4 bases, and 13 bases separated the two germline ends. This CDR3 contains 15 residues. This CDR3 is CASSLVTGTGTEAFF. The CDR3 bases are TGCGCCAGCAGCTTGGTAACAGGGACGGGCACTGAAGCTTTCTTT.